This entry concerns a single T cell receptor beta chain. What it binds is not known. These data are taken from a study of cytomegalovirus exposure and HLA in healthy donors. The CDR3 is 15 residues long. V lost 2 bases and J lost 8; bases outside the gene matches: 4. Germline-derived CDR1 and CDR2 are MNHEY and SVGAGI. The primer mix had 60 Vbeta and 13 Jbeta primers. Using immunoSEQ multiplex PCR, the repertoire was profiled, and TCRdb retains in-frame clones only, with some absent. The data show roughly 220,000 clones, 79% seen once. Study outcomes and limitations: A later analysis revealed that TCR association rates differed between HLA loci, peaking at DRB1 and bottoming out at HLA-C. Rare TCR sequences predominated, though certain public TCRs were found in many donors. A few CMV-associated chains were confirmed in vitro to be specific for CMV antigens. Being indistinguishable, some V segments were excluded, TRBV6-2 and TRBV6-3 among them.

What was sequenced was PBMCs. The rearrangement links TRBV6-5 to TRBJ1-6, with 9 positions matching TRBD1. The origin of this receptor is a man aged 50 to 59 in good health and CMV-seronegative. The CDR3 DNA sequence: TGTGCCAGCAGTTACGGGACAGGGCGGGATTCACCCCTCCACTTT. Encoded protein: CASSYGTGRDSPLHF.